This T cell receptor (beta chain) was documented in a study of cytomegalovirus exposure and HLA in healthy donors. Study-level results: TCR beta chains numbering some 160 were designated cytomegalovirus-associated. Links to common viral pathogens appeared, in a later analysis, for several of the most significant clusters.

Primers for the PCR totalled 60 Vbeta and 13 Jbeta. TCRdb's table, derived via immunoSEQ multiplex PCR, lists solely in-frame clones and lacks some. The table lists 60,000 to 75,000 clones, 55% to 70% of them singletons. For this clone: The target antigen is unknown.

The J segment lost 3 bases and the V segment lost 2 bases, leaving 7 bases of the junction unmatched. Germline V gives CDR1 LGHNA, CDR2 YSLEER. The CDR3 runs to 16 residues. The J gene is TRBJ2-7, the V gene TRBV4-3, with 10 bases aligning to TRBD2. Material: PBMCs. The clonotype originates from a woman between 50 and 59 years old in good health and CMV-seronegative. CDR3: CASSQLLAGEDYEQYF. The CDR3 bases are TGCGCCAGCAGCCAACTTCTAGCGGGAGAGGACTACGAGCAGTACTTC.